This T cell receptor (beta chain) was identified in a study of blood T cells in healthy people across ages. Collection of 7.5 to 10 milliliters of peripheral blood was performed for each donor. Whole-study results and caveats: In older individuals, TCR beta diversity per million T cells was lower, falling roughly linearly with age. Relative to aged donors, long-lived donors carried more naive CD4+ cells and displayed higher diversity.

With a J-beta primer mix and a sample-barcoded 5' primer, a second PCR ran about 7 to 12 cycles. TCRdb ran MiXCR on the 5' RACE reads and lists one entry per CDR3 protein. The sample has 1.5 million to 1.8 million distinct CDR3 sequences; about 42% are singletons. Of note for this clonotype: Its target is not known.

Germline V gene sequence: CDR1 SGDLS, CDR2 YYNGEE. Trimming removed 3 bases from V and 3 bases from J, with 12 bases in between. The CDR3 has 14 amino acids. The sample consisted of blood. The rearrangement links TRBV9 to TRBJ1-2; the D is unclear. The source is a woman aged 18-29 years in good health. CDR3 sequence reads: CASSANSGYYGYTF. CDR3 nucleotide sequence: TGTGCCAGCAGCGCAAATTCGGGGTACTATGGCTACACCTTC.